One T cell receptor (beta chain) is described in this entry. What it recognizes is unknown. This sample is part of a study of T cells after yellow fever vaccination. Study-level points and caveats: Re-detected after boosting: most primary clones, 96% of CD4 and about 90% of CD8.

TCRdb itself ran the 5' RACE reads through MiXCR, one entry per CDR3 protein. The data show some 600,000 distinct CDR3 sequences, with about 17% seen just once and 15% to 20% held by the top ten. V lost 4 bases, J lost 3 bases, and 7 bases stayed unmatched. CDR3 length equals 18 residues. In germline, CDR1 is MNHEY, CDR2 SVGAGI. V gene TRBV6-5 combines with J gene TRBJ2-1; 15 bases map to TRBD2. The source of this sequence is a man aged 18 to 29 who received the YFV17D yellow fever vaccine. The starting material was PBMCs, obtained 4 to 5 days after the first yellow fever vaccination. CDR3 in DNA: TGTGCCAGCAGTTTGGGACTAGCGGGGGGATTTAACTACAATGAGCAGTTCTTC. Protein product: CASSLGLAGGFNYNEQFF.